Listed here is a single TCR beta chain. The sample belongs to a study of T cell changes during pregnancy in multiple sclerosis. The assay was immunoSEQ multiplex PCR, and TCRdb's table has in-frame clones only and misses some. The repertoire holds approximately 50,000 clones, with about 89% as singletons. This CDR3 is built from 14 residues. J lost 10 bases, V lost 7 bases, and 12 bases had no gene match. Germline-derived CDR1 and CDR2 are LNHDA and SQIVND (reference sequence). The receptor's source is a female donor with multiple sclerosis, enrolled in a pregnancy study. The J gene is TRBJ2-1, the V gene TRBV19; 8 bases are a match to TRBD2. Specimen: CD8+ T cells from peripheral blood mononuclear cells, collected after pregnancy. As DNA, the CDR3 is TGTGCCAGTACCCAGCGGGGGAATCTGTTAGAGCAGTTCTTC. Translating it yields CASTQRGNLLEQFF.